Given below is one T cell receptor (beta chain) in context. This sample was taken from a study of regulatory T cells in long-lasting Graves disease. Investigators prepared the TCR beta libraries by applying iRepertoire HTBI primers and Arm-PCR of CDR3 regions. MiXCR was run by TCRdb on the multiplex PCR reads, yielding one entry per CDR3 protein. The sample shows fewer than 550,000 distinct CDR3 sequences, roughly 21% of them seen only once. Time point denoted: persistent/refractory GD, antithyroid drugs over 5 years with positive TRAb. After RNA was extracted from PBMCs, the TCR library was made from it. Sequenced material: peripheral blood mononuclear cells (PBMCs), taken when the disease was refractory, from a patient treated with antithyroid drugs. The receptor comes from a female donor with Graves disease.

Here the CDR3 reads CASILQGGGETQYF. The CDR3 DNA reads as TGTGCCAGCATACTTCAGGGAGGTGGCGAGACCCAGTACTTC. The chain carries TRBV7-6 and TRBJ2-5; D is perhaps TRBD2 (6 bases). With 7 bases removed from V and 5 bases from J, the gap between germline ends came to 17 bases. CDR1 and CDR2 from the germline V gene are SGHVS and FNYEAQ. CDR3 length equals 14 residues.